The 18 T cell receptor beta chains below all came from one sample that was sequenced in a study of technical replicates of blood from a few donors. TCRdb's table, derived via immunoSEQ multiplex PCR, lists solely in-frame clones and lacks some. This sample has about 89,000 clones; around 95% occur once, and the top ten carry 0.2% to 0.25%. The sequencing input was T cells isolated from PBMCs. These receptors were taken from a human donor in good health.

The chain uses TRBV4-2 and TRBJ2-2; 9 bases align to TRBD2. In germline, CDR1 is LGHNA, CDR2 YNFKEQ. Trimming removed 4 bases from V and 2 bases from J; junction bases left unmatched: 8. The CDR3 totals 17 residues. The CDR3 bases are TGTGCCAGCAGCCCTCTCGGACTAGCGCTTAACACCGGGGAGCTGTTTTTT. Amino acids: CASSPLGLALNTGELFF.

The chain recombines TRBV4-1 with TRBJ2-1, with 7 positions matching TRBD1. Trimming cost V 3 bases and J 4 bases; bases outside gene matches: 3. The V gene's germline CDR1 is MGHRA and CDR2 YSYEKL. CDR3 size: 14 residues. As DNA, the CDR3 is TGCGCCAGCAGCCATGGGACAGATTACAATGAGCAGTTCTTC. It encodes CASSHGTDYNEQFF.

This chain joins TRBV4-1 and TRBJ2-5, with D perhaps TRBD1 (5 bases). CDR3 length equals 15 residues. Trimming took 0 bases from V and 4 from J, leaving 12 bases between them. Germline V CDR1 and CDR2: MGHRA, YSYEKL. CDR3: CASSQDYRIVETQYF. Here the CDR3 DNA reads TGCGCCAGCAGCCAAGATTACAGGATAGTAGAGACCCAGTACTTC.

The rearrangement links TRBV27 to TRBJ2-5, with 8 bases fitting TRBD2. CDR1 is MNHEY, CDR2 SMNVEV, per germline (reference sequence). This CDR3 region has 16 residues. V lost 2 bases and J lost 1; bases outside the gene matches: 6. The CDR3 sequence: CASSLIGTRPQETQYF. CDR3 nucleotides: TGTGCCAGCAGTTTAATCGGGACTAGACCCCAAGAGACCCAGTACTTC.

This chain joins TRBV7-9 and TRBJ2-7; no reliable D call. Germline-derived CDR1 and CDR2 are SEHNR and FQNEAQ (reference sequence). This CDR3 region has 14 residues. V shed 4 bases and J shed 0 bases, with 10 bases lying between them. CDR3: CASSYSSSSYEQYF. CDR3 nucleotide sequence: TGTGCCAGCAGCTACAGCTCAAGCTCCTACGAGCAGTACTTC.

The rearrangement joins TRBV7-9 to TRBJ2-6, with D perhaps matching TRBD1 (6 bases). Germline lookup yields CDR1 SEHNR and CDR2 FQNEAQ (reference sequence). The CDR3 spans 16 residues. Trimming took 7 bases from V and 0 from J, leaving 13 bases between them. The CDR3 DNA reads TGTGCCAGCACCGTTGGACAGCCCTCTGGGGCCAACGTCCTGACTTTC. As protein: CASTVGQPSGANVLTF.

The gene calls are TRBV7-6 and TRBJ2-7; maybe TRBD2 (6 bases). Germline assignment: CDR1 SGHVS and CDR2 FNYEAQ. The CDR3 has 17 residues. Trimming took 5 bases from V and 0 from J, leaving 20 bases between them. This CDR3 is CASSPLAAGPSSYEQYF. DNA of the CDR3: TGTGCCAGCAGCCCCTTAGCGGCGGGACCCTCCTCCTACGAGCAGTACTTC.

The rearrangement joins TRBV4-1 to TRBJ1-1; a weak D match, TRBD1 (6 bases). The CDR3 contains 13 residues. Trimming pared 0 bases from V and 12 bases from J, leaving 14 bases between. Germline-derived CDR1 and CDR2 are MGHRA and YSYEKL. In nucleotides, the CDR3 is TGCGCCAGCAGCCAAGACCTCGAGGGGGTATCTTTCTTT. Protein product: CASSQDLEGVSFF.

Here the CDR3 DNA reads TGTGCCAGCAGTGAAGCCGGGACACGGGGTTACGAGCAGTACTTC. Translating gives CASSEAGTRGYEQYF. The V gene is TRBV2, the J gene TRBJ2-7, with D possibly TRBD1 on 6 matching bases. V was cut by 0 bases and J by 4 bases, with 13 bases left in between. The CDR3 spans 15 residues. Germline CDR1 is SNHLY and CDR2 is FYNNEI.

The V call is TRBV6-8, the J call TRBJ2-3, with D hard to call. CDR3 length equals 14 residues. From germline, CDR1 is MNHGY and CDR2 SAAAGT. The ends were cut back, 2 bases at V and 2 bases at J, with 8 bases in the middle. The DNA for the CDR3 is TGTGCCAGCAGTTACGGGCTAATCACAGATACGCAGTATTTT. Translating it yields CASSYGLITDTQYF.

Only one count was recorded for this clone. This chain links TRBV4-2 with TRBJ2-1; the match to TRBD2 covers 8 bases. CDR1 and CDR2 from the germline V gene are LGHNA and YNFKEQ. The J segment lost 15 bases and the V segment lost 0 bases, leaving 7 bases of the junction unmatched. CDR3 size: 13 residues. CDR3 residues: CASSQERAGVGFF. In DNA, the CDR3 is TGTGCCAGCAGCCAAGAACGAGCGGGAGTCGGGTTCTTC.

The V call is TRBV5-5, the J call TRBJ1-6; D remains ambiguous. Trimming removed 6 bases from V and 8 bases from J, with 18 bases in between. Germline CDR1 SGHKS, CDR2 YYEKEE (reference sequence). This CDR3 is built from 15 residues. As DNA, the CDR3 is TGTGCCAGCACCGGGAGACCCTACGGGGATTCACCCCTCCACTTT. This codes for CASTGRPYGDSPLHF. Supplemented by reference TRBV5-5 and TRBJ1-6, the full variable domain reads DAGVTQSPTHLIKTRGQQVTLRCSPISGHKSVSWYQQVLGQGPQFIFQYYEKEERGRGNFPDRFSARQFPNYSSELNVNALLLGDSALYLCASTGRPYGDSPLHFGNGTRLTVT.

The chain links TRBV10-3 to TRBJ2-3, with unresolved D. The CDR3 is 11 residues long. Deletions cut 4 bases from V and 5 bases from J, with 4 bases between. Germline-derived CDR1 and CDR2 are ENHRY and SYGVKD. The CDR3 region is CAISVLDTQYF. The CDR3 bases are TGTGCCATCAGTGTCCTAGATACGCAGTATTTT.

This chain connects TRBV7-2 to TRBJ2-7; TRBD2 matches at 13 bases. With 1 base clipped from V and 7 bases from J, the junction kept 13 bases outside the gene matches. Germline V lookup: CDR1 SGHTA, CDR2 FQGNSA. CDR3 size: 18 residues. CDR3: CASSLEGLAGWNILEQYF. The CDR3 nucleotides read TGTGCCAGCAGCTTAGAGGGACTAGCGGGATGGAACATACTGGAGCAGTACTTC.

The J gene is TRBJ2-3, the V gene TRBV6-6; D not certain. CDR3 size: 15 residues. The V end lost 2 bases, the J end lost 0 bases, and 9 bases lay between the germline ends. The germline V gene has CDR1 MNHNY and CDR2 SVGAGI (reference sequence). Here the CDR3 reads CASSYGGTSTDTQYF. CDR3 nucleotides: TGTGCCAGCAGTTACGGCGGAACTAGCACAGATACGCAGTATTTT.

The chain has TRBV7-9 and TRBJ2-1; 9 nucleotides align to TRBD2. The CDR3 loop spans 14 amino acids. Germline V gene data show CDR1 as SEHNR and CDR2 as FQNEAQ (reference sequence). V lost 5 bases, J lost 7 bases, and 6 bases stayed unmatched. The DNA of the CDR3 is TGTGCCAGCAGCAGTAGCGGGGGCCTGAATGAGCAGTTCTTC. This sequence encodes CASSSSGGLNEQFF.

The chain employs TRBV13 and TRBJ2-3, with 14 bases that match TRBD2. Trimming at V came to 4 bases and at J to 6 bases, leaving 18 bases not matched to a gene. This CDR3 contains 20 residues. Germline V gene data show CDR1 as PRHDT and CDR2 as FYEKMQ (reference sequence). The CDR3 sequence: CASSSAGLAGAPKFSDTQYF. DNA for the CDR3: TGTGCCAGCAGCTCCGCGGGACTAGCGGGAGCGCCGAAGTTCTCGGATACGCAGTATTTT. Together with reference TRBV13 and TRBJ2-3, the CDR3 gives the full variable domain: AAGVIQSPRHLIKEKRETATLKCYPIPRHDTVYWYQQGPGQDPQFLISFYEKMQSDKGSIPDRFSAQQFSDYHSELNMSSLELGDSALYFCASSSAGLAGAPKFSDTQYFGPGTRLTVL.

The rearrangement uses TRBV6-6 and TRBJ2-1; 15 bases match TRBD2. In germline, CDR1 is MNHNY, CDR2 SVGAGI (reference sequence). Trimming took 10 bases from V and 6 from J; bases not matched to a gene: 4. The CDR3 runs to 14 residues. This CDR3 reads CATRTSGGVNEQFF. CDR3 DNA sequence: TGTGCCACTCGGACTAGCGGGGGGGTCAATGAGCAGTTCTTC.